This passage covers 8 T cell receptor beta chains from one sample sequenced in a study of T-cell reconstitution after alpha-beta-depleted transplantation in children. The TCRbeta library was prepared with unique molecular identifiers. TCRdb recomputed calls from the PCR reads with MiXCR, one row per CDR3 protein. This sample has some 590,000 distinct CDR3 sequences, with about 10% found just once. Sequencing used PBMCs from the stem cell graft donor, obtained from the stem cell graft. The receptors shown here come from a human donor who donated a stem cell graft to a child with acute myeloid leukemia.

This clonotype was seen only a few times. This CDR3 reads CASSQTNRIGNEQFF. DNA of the CDR3: TGTGCCAGCAGCCAAACTAACCGTATAGGGAATGAGCAGTTCTTC. The V and J genes are TRBV6-2 or TRBV6-3 and TRBJ2-1, with no clear D. The CDR3 contains 15 residues. CDR1 MNHEY and CDR2 SVGEGT come from the germline V gene. The germline V and J ends were trimmed by 6 bases and 7 bases, with 19 bases remaining between them.

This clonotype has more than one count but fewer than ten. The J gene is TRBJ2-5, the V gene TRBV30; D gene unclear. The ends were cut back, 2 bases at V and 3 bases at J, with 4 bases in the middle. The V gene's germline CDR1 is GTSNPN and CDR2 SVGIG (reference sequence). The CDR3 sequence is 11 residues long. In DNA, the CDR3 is TGTGCCTGGAGTTTCAAAGAGACCCAGTACTTC. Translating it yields CAWSFKETQYF.

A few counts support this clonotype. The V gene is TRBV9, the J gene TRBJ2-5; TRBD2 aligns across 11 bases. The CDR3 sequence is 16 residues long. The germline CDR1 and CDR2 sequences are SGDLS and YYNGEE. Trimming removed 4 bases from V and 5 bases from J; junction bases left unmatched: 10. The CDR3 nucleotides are TGTGCCAGCAGCAGGGGATCGGGACTAGCGGCCGAGACCCAGTACTTC. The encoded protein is CASSRGSGLAAETQYF.

The CDR3 DNA sequence: TGTGCCAGTCGCTATCTAGCGGGAGGGTACGGGGAGCTGTTTTTT. It yields the protein CASRYLAGGYGELFF. The chain is built from TRBV19 and TRBJ2-2; 12 bases align to TRBD2. Germline lookup yields CDR1 LNHDA and CDR2 SQIVND (reference sequence). V dropped 8 bases and J dropped 7; count of bases not matched to a gene: 8. The CDR3 contains 15 residues.

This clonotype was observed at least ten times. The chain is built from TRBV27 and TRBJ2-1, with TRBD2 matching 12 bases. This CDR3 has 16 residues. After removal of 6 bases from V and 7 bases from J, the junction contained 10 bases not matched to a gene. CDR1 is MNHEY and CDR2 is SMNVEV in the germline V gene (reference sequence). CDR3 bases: TGTGCCAGCAGAGGGGGGTGGCTAGCGGGAGGGAATGAGCAGTTCTTC. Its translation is CASRGGWLAGGNEQFF.

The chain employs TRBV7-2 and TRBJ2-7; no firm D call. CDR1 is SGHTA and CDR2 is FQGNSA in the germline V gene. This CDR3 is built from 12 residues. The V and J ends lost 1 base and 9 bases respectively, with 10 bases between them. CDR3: CASSLVSNWQYF. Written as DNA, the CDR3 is TGTGCCAGCAGCTTAGTCTCCAATTGGCAGTACTTC.

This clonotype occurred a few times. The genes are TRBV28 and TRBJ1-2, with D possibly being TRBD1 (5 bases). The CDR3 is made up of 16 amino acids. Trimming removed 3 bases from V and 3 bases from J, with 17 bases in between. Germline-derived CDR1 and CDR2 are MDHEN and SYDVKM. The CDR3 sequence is CASSLQGGGEDYGYTF. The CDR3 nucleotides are TGTGCCAGCAGTTTGCAGGGAGGTGGTGAAGACTATGGCTACACCTTC.

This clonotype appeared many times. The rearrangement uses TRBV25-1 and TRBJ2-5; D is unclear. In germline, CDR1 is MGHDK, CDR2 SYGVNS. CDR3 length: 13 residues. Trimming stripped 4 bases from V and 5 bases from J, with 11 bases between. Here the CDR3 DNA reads TGTGCCAGCAGTGCGACCGCGGAGGAGACCCAGTACTTC. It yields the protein CASSATAEETQYF.